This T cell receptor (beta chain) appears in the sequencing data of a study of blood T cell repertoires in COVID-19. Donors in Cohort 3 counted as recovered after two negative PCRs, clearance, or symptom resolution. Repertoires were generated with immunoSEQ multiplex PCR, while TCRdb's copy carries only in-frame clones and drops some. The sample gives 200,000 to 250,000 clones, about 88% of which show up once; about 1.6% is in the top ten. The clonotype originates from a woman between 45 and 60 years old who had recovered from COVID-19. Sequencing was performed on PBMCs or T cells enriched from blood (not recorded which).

In DNA form, the CDR3 reads TGTGCCAGCAGCTTACCAGGGGGTGCCGAAGAGACCCAGTACTTC. Protein product: CASSLPGGAEETQYF. The chain joins TRBV28 to TRBJ2-5; 7 bases line up with TRBD1. CDR1 is MDHEN, CDR2 SYDVKM, per germline. The CDR3 runs to 15 residues. The J segment lost 3 bases and the V segment lost 6 bases, leaving 10 bases of the junction unmatched.